Shown below are 29 T cell receptor beta chains from a single sample sequenced in a study of CD8 T cells in ankylosing spondylitis. Overall study results and limits: Several highly homologous variants made up a TCR beta motif, and this motif appeared characteristic of ankylosing spondylitis blood.

TCRdb reprocessed the 5' RACE reads with MiXCR, giving one entry per CDR3 protein. The sample holds 750,000 to 850,000 distinct CDR3 sequences, approximately 10% seen once. Antigens for these TCRs are unknown. The sample taken for sequencing was blood, either unsorted or a sorted T cell fraction (not recorded which). All receptors derive from a male donor with ankylosing spondylitis.

This clonotype was seen at least ten times. The J gene is TRBJ2-1, the V gene TRBV6-2 or TRBV6-3; D is tentatively TRBD1 or TRBD2 (5 bases each). The CDR3 has 13 residues. Germline V gives CDR1 MNHEY, CDR2 SVGEGT. Trimming shortened V by 4 bases and J by 5 bases, and 9 bases separated the two germline ends. The CDR3 DNA is TGTGCCAGCAGTTCCCGGGACCACAATGAGCAGTTCTTC. It specifies CASSSRDHNEQFF.

This clonotype was counted a few times. The rearrangement joins TRBV29-1 to TRBJ1-1; 10 bases align to TRBD1. Germline CDR1 SQVTM, CDR2 ANQGSEA. This CDR3 is 14 amino acids long. The V segment lost 7 bases and the J segment 2 bases; nucleotides outside the gene matches: 7. The CDR3 bases are TGCAGCGGCAAGTGGACAGGGGGAAACACTGAAGCTTTCTTT. Amino acids: CSGKWTGGNTEAFF.

This clonotype was picked up a small number of times. The chain recombines TRBV4-2 with TRBJ2-5; unclear D gene. Per germline, CDR1 LGHNA and CDR2 YNFKEQ. This CDR3 contains 12 residues. V was pared by 3 bases and J by 4 bases, with 6 bases between. The chain's CDR3 is CASSHALETQYF. The CDR3 coding sequence is TGTGCCAGCAGCCATGCCCTAGAGACCCAGTACTTC.

This clonotype was counted many times. The J gene is TRBJ2-1, the V gene TRBV12-3 or TRBV12-4; D remains ambiguous. Trimming took off 0 bases at V and 10 bases at J, with 7 bases between the two ends. The CDR3 totals 12 residues. This chain's CDR3 is CASSLAAREQFF. The DNA of the CDR3 is TGTGCCAGCAGTTTAGCGGCCAGGGAGCAGTTCTTC.

This chain links TRBV7-2 with TRBJ2-3; D may be TRBD1 (6 bases). Germline V gene lookup returns CDR1 SGHTA and CDR2 FQGNSA. The CDR3 is made up of 16 amino acids. Deletions cut 1 base from V and 4 bases from J, with 15 bases between. The CDR3 protein is CASSLVTGYPADTQYF. The CDR3 DNA reads TGTGCCAGCAGCTTAGTGACAGGTTACCCGGCAGATACGCAGTATTTT.

This clonotype came up many times. The V and J genes are TRBV5-1 and TRBJ1-3; D remains ambiguous. Germline V gene data show CDR1 as SGHRS and CDR2 as YFSETQ. The length of the CDR3 is 13 residues. With 1 base removed from V and 4 bases from J, the gap between germline ends came to 6 bases. The CDR3 protein is CASSLFDGNTIYF. The CDR3 bases are TGCGCCAGCAGCTTGTTCGACGGAAACACCATATATTTT.

This clonotype was seen at least ten times. The V call is TRBV20-1, the J call TRBJ2-5; 10 nucleotides line up with TRBD2. The V gene's germline CDR1 is DFQATT and CDR2 SNEGSKA (reference sequence). V trimming: 1 base; J trimming: 4 bases; junction bases outside the gene matches: 12. The CDR3 length is 17 residues. Written as DNA, the CDR3 is TGCAGTGCTAGAGTAGCTAGCGGGAGAGGACGAAGAGAGACCCAGTACTTC. Protein: CSARVASGRGRRETQYF.

The rearrangement joins TRBV4-2 to TRBJ2-1; D uncertain. Trimming took off 4 bases at V and 5 bases at J, with 9 bases between the two ends. There are 13 residues in the CDR3. Per germline, CDR1 LGHNA and CDR2 YNFKEQ. DNA for the CDR3: TGTGCCAGCAGCCCCAAGCGAGACAATGAGCAGTTCTTC. Amino acids: CASSPKRDNEQFF.

CDR3 loop: CASRHTGTASYEQYF. The CDR3 region has the DNA TGTGCCAGCAGGCACACCGGGACAGCCTCCTACGAGCAGTACTTC. V usage is TRBV7-8 and J usage is TRBJ2-7; 7 positions agree with TRBD1. Germline assignment: CDR1 SGHVS and CDR2 FQNEAQ. This CDR3 region has 15 residues. Losses at the gene ends were 6 bases for V and 0 bases for J; bases not matched to a gene: 8.

This clonotype was found a few times. The J gene is TRBJ2-3, the V gene TRBV28; no clear D gene. Per germline, CDR1 MDHEN and CDR2 SYDVKM. The CDR3 contains 14 residues. Trimming shortened V by 3 bases and J by 0 bases, and 7 bases separated the two germline ends. The CDR3 nucleotides are TGTGCCAGCAGTTTCCCCCCAAGCACAGATACGCAGTATTTT. Its protein product is CASSFPPSTDTQYF.

This clonotype was detected a few times. The V gene is TRBV9, the J gene TRBJ2-3, with a possible D match to TRBD2 (5 bases). From germline, CDR1 is SGDLS and CDR2 YYNGEE. V was shortened by 0 bases and J by 6 bases, with 14 bases between the two germline ends. The CDR3 extends over 15 amino acids. The CDR3 nucleotides read TGTGCCAGCAGCGTAGTATCTGTCCCGGGGGATACGCAGTATTTT. Translating gives CASSVVSVPGDTQYF. Full variable domain (outside the CDR3, taken from reference TRBV9 and TRBJ2-3): DSGVTQTPKHLITATGQRVTLRCSPRSGDLSVYWYQQSLDQGLQFLIQYYNGEERAKGNILERFSAQQFPDLHSELNLSSLELGDSALYFCASSVVSVPGDTQYFGPGTRLTVL.

The chain carries TRBV4-2 and TRBJ1-3; D might be TRBD1 (5 bases). Deletions cut 0 bases from V and 2 bases from J, with 8 bases between. The germline gives CDR1 LGHNA, CDR2 YNFKEQ. The CDR3 length is 15 residues. The CDR3 nucleotides read TGTGCCAGCAGCCAAGACGCGGGGCCTGGAAACACCATATATTTT. Encoded protein: CASSQDAGPGNTIYF.

This clonotype has more than one count but fewer than ten. The chain recombines TRBV9 with TRBJ1-1; TRBD1 is a possible D gene (5 bases). Germline CDR1 is SGDLS and CDR2 is YYNGEE. The CDR3 covers 15 residues. V was pared by 2 bases and J by 1 base, with 12 bases between. DNA for the CDR3: TGTGCCAGCAGCGTTGACCCGGGACGGAACACTGAAGCTTTCTTT. Protein sequence: CASSVDPGRNTEAFF.

In DNA, the CDR3 is TGCAGTGCTAGCCCCCCCGGGATTAGGGCTGAAGCTTTCTTT. Amino acids: CSASPPGIRAEAFF. This chain connects TRBV20-1 to TRBJ1-1, with D uncertain. Trimming stripped 3 bases from V and 6 bases from J, with 17 bases between. Looked up from germline, CDR1 is DFQATT and CDR2 is SNEGSKA (reference sequence). The CDR3 covers 14 residues.

This clonotype has at least ten counts. The chain is built from TRBV5-1 and TRBJ1-4; 9 bases fit TRBD1. J gave up 7 bases and V 3 bases, and 1 base lay outside the gene matches. The V gene's germline CDR1 is SGHRS and CDR2 YFSETQ. The CDR3 has 13 residues. The CDR3 region is CASSWTGVEKLFF. CDR3 bases: TGCGCCAGCAGCTGGACAGGGGTTGAAAAACTGTTTTTT.

A few counts support this clonotype. V gene TRBV10-2 combines with J gene TRBJ1-5; D not resolved. Germline CDR1 reads WSHSY; CDR2 reads SAAADI. Trimming left V 4 bases short and J 0 bases short, with 7 bases between. This CDR3 region has 14 residues. The CDR3 DNA reads TGCGCCAGCAGTGCTGTTTATAGCAATCAGCCCCAGCATTTT. It translates to CASSAVYSNQPQHF.

This clonotype was counted a few times. The V call is TRBV21-1, the J call TRBJ1-4. TRBV21-1 is a pseudogene. The CDR3 is 11 amino acids. CDR3 in amino acids: CASRRSEKLFF. In nucleotides, the CDR3 is TGTGCCAGCAGAAGGAGTGAAAAACTGTTTTTT.

This clonotype was seen more than once but under ten times. The CDR3 loop reads CAISAGGEQFF. CDR3 DNA sequence: TGTGCCATCAGTGCAGGAGGTGAGCAGTTCTTC. The chain combines TRBV10-3 with TRBJ2-1, with D possibly matching TRBD2 (5 bases). The CDR3 runs 11 residues. V lost 4 bases and J 9 bases, leaving 7 bases between the germline ends. Germline V gene sequence: CDR1 ENHRY, CDR2 SYGVKD.

This clonotype was detected many times. This rearrangement joins TRBV29-1 to TRBJ2-7; D possibly corresponds to TRBD2 (5 bases). Germline V gene lookup returns CDR1 SQVTM and CDR2 ANQGSEA. V lost 3 bases, J lost 0 bases, and 9 bases lay in between. This CDR3 comprises 13 residues. CDR3 bases: TGCAGCGTTGATAAAGGGAGCTCCTACGAGCAGTACTTC. It yields the protein CSVDKGSSYEQYF.

Concerning this clonotype itself: The junction shows a germline mismatch at one end, possibly a read error. The CDR3 is CASSSQQGSEGF. DNA for the CDR3: TGTGCCAGCAGCTCGCAACAGGGATCAGAGGGTTTT. The chain carries TRBV5-4 and TRBJ1-1, with D possibly being TRBD1 (6 bases). Germline lookup yields CDR1 SGHNT and CDR2 YYREEE (reference sequence). The CDR3 extends over 12 amino acids.

This clonotype was seen only a few times. This sequence joins TRBV20-1 and TRBJ2-1; the D gene is possibly TRBD2 (6 bases). The V gene lost 5 bases and the J gene lost 4 bases, with 18 bases spanning the gap. CDR1 is DFQATT and CDR2 is SNEGSKA in the germline V gene (reference sequence). This CDR3 is 15 amino acids long. In nucleotides, the CDR3 is TGCAGTGCTCCAAGGGACTCAGGATCGTACAATGAGCAGTTCTTC. Translated, it gives CSAPRDSGSYNEQFF.

The chain has TRBV4-3 and TRBJ2-2; 9 nucleotides line up with TRBD2. With 0 bases clipped from V and 7 bases from J, the junction kept 6 bases outside the gene matches. This CDR3 is built from 16 residues. Looked up from germline, CDR1 is LGHNA and CDR2 is YSLEER. CDR3 region: CASSQDIAGDNGELFF. CDR3 coding DNA: TGCGCCAGCAGCCAAGATATAGCGGGAGATAACGGGGAGCTGTTTTTT.

This clonotype was seen many times. The chain carries TRBV6-5 and TRBJ1-6, with D unclear. The CDR3 has 15 amino acids. Germline values: CDR1 MNHEY, CDR2 SVGAGI. With 2 bases removed from V and 6 bases from J, the gap between germline ends came to 11 bases. CDR3 nucleotide sequence: TGTGCCAGCAGTTACAATGGACTGACTAATTCACCCCTCCACTTT. Translation: CASSYNGLTNSPLHF.

This clonotype was found a few times. This rearrangement joins TRBV6-6 to TRBJ1-3; D is perhaps TRBD1 (6 bases). Germline V gene lookup returns CDR1 MNHNY and CDR2 SVGAGI (reference sequence). This CDR3 is 13 amino acids long. V was clipped by 5 bases and J by 4 bases, with 9 bases between them. CDR3 sequence reads: CASSDRSGNTIYF. The CDR3 coding sequence is TGTGCCAGCAGTGACAGGTCCGGAAACACCATATATTTT.

This clonotype was seen only a few times. The CDR3 loop is CATNRGVETQYF. CDR3 DNA sequence: TGTGCTACCAACCGGGGTGTCGAGACCCAGTACTTC. The rearrangement uses TRBV7-7 and TRBJ2-5; the D gene is possibly TRBD2 (5 bases). Per germline, CDR1 SSHAT and CDR2 FNYEAQ (reference sequence). The length of the CDR3 is 12 residues.

CDR3 sequence reads: CAISKTGLGSYEQYF. The CDR3 DNA reads as TGTGCCATCAGTAAGACAGGGCTCGGCTCCTACGAGCAGTACTTC. V is TRBV10-3 and J is TRBJ2-7; 7 nucleotides line up with TRBD1. The length of the CDR3 is 15 residues. The V gene end was trimmed by 5 bases and the J gene end by 0 bases; junction bases not matched to a gene: 7. CDR1 is ENHRY, CDR2 SYGVKD, per germline.

The chain is built from TRBV24-1 and TRBJ2-1, with 8 positions matching TRBD2. V shed 2 bases, J shed 0 bases, and the junction held 5 bases outside the gene matches. Germline assignment: CDR1 KGHDR and CDR2 SFDVKD. CDR3 length: 17 residues. CDR3 region: CATSDSRGAFSYNEQFF. The DNA for the CDR3 is TGTGCCACCAGTGATTCGCGGGGGGCCTTCTCCTACAATGAGCAGTTCTTC.

This clonotype was counted at least ten times. This rearrangement joins TRBV5-5 to TRBJ2-3; the D is unclear. V was shortened by 1 base and J by 4 bases, with 7 bases between the two germline ends. The CDR3 runs to 13 residues. The germline CDR1 and CDR2 sequences are SGHKS and YYEKEE (reference sequence). The CDR3 spells CASSLRAADTQYF. CDR3 nucleotide sequence: TGTGCCAGCAGCTTGAGAGCTGCAGATACGCAGTATTTT. Full variable domain (remainder filled in from reference TRBV5-5 and TRBJ2-3): DAGVTQSPTHLIKTRGQQVTLRCSPISGHKSVSWYQQVLGQGPQFIFQYYEKEERGRGNFPDRFSARQFPNYSSELNVNALLLGDSALYLCASSLRAADTQYFGPGTRLTVL.

The table lists this clonotype with a few counts. The chain recombines TRBV2 with TRBJ1-2; D remains ambiguous. V was shortened by 1 base and J by 3 bases, with 12 bases between the two germline ends. The CDR3 extends over 15 amino acids. Germline V CDR1 and CDR2: SNHLY, FYNNEI. Here the CDR3 reads CASSEGASRDYGYTF. The CDR3 coding sequence is TGTGCCAGCAGTGAAGGGGCAAGCCGAGACTATGGCTACACCTTC.